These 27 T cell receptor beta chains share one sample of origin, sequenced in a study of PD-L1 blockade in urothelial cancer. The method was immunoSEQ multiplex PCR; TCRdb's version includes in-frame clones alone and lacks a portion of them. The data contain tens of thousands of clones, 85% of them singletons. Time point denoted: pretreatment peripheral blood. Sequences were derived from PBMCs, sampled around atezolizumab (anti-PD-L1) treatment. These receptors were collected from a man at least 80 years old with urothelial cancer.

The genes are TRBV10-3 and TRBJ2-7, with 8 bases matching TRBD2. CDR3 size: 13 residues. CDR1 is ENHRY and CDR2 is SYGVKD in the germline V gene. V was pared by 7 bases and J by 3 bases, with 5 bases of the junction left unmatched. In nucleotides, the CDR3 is TGTGCCATCACATCGGGAGGGCGCTACGAGCAGTACTTC. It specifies CAITSGGRYEQYF.

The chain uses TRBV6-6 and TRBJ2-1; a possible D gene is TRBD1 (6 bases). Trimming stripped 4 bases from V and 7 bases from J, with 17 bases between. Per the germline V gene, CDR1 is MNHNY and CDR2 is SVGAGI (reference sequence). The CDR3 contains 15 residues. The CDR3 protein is CASSSPDRLSNEQFF. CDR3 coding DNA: TGTGCCAGCAGTTCCCCCGACAGGCTATCGAATGAGCAGTTCTTC.

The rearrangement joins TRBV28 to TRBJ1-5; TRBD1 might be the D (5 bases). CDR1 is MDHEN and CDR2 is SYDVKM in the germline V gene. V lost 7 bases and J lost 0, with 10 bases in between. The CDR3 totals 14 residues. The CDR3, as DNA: TGTGCCAGCATTGGGGCCTATAGCAATCAGCCCCAGCATTTT. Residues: CASIGAYSNQPQHF.

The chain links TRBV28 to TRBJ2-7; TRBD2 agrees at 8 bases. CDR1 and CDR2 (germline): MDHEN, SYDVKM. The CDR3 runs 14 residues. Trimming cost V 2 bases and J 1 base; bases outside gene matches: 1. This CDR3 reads CASSLLAGSYEQYF. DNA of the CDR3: TGTGCCAGCAGTTTACTAGCGGGTTCCTACGAGCAGTACTTC.

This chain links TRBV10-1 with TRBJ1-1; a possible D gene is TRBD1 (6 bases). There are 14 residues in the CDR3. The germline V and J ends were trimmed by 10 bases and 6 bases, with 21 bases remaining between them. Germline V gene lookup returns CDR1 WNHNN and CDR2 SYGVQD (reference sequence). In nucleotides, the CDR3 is TGCGCCACCCCCAGAGGGGGAAGGAAGTCTGAAGCTTTCTTT. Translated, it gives CATPRGGRKSEAFF.

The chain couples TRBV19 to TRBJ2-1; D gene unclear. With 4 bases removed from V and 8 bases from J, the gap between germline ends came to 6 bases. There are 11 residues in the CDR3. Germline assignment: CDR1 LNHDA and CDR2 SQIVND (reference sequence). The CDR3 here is CASSNSDEQFF. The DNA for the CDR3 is TGTGCCAGTAGTAATTCGGATGAGCAGTTCTTC.

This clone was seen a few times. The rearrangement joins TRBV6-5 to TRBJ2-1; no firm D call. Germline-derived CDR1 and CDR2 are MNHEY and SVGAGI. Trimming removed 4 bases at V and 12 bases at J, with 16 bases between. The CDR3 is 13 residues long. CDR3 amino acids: CASSSASPPGQFF. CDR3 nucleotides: TGTGCCAGCAGTTCCGCCTCCCCCCCGGGGCAGTTCTTC.

The CDR3 loop is CASSRPGQPFYEQYF. The CDR3 coding sequence is TGTGCCAGCAGCCGCCCGGGACAGCCATTCTACGAGCAGTACTTC. This rearrangement joins TRBV7-2 to TRBJ2-7; TRBD1 agrees at 7 bases. CDR3 length equals 15 residues. The V segment lost 5 bases and the J segment 3 bases; nucleotides outside the gene matches: 10. Germline V gives CDR1 SGHTA, CDR2 FQGNSA.

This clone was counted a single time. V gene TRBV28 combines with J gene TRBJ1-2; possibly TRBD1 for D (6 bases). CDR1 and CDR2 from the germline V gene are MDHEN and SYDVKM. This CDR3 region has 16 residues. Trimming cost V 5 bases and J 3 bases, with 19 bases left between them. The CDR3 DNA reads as TGTGCCAGCAGTAACGTCGGGGGGCCCGCCGACTATGGCTACACCTTC. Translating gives CASSNVGGPADYGYTF.

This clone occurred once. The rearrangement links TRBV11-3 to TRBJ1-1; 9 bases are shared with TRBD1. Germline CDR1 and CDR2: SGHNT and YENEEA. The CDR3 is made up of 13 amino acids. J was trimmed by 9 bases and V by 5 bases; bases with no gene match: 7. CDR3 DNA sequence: TGTGCCAGCAGCCCTGGACAGGGGAATAAAGCTTTCTTT. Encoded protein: CASSPGQGNKAFF.

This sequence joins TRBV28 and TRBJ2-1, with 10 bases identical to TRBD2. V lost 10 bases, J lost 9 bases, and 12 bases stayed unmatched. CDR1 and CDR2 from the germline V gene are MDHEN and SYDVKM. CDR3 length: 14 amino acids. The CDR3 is CATLGLAVTGEQFF. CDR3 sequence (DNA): TGTGCCACCCTAGGACTAGCGGTAACTGGTGAGCAGTTCTTC.

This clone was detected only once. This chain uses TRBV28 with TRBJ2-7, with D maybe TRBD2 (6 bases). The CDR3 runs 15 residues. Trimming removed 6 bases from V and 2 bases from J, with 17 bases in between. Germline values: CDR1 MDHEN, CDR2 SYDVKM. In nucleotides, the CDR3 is TGTGCCAGCAGGGGGCGGGGCGGAAGCCCCTACGAGCAGTACTTC. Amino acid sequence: CASRGRGGSPYEQYF.

This CDR3 reads CASSWTGNYNEQFF. CDR3 coding DNA: TGTGCCAGCAGCTGGACAGGGAACTACAATGAGCAGTTCTTC. The chain joins TRBV11-2 to TRBJ2-1; 8 positions match TRBD1. The V gene end was trimmed by 4 bases and the J gene end by 3 bases; junction bases not matched to a gene: 2. Germline assignment: CDR1 SGHAT and CDR2 FQNNGV. CDR3 length: 14 amino acids.

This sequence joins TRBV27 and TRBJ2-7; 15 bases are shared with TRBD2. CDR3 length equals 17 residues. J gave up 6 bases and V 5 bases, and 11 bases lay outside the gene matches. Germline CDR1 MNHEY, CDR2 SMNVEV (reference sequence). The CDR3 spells CASSPGLAGGAATEQYF. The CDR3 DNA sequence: TGTGCCAGCAGTCCAGGACTAGCGGGAGGGGCGGCTACCGAGCAGTACTTC.

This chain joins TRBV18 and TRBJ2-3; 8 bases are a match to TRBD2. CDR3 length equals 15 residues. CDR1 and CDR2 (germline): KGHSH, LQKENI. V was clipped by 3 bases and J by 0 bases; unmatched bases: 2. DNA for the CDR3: TGTGCCAGCTCACCCGCTAGCGGGAGCACAGATACGCAGTATTTT. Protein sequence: CASSPASGSTDTQYF.

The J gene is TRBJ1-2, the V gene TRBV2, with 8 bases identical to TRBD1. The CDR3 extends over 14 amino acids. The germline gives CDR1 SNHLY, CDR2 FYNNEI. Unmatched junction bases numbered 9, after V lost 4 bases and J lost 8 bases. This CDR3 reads CASSAGQGFGGYTF. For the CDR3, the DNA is TGTGCCAGCAGTGCTGGACAGGGTTTTGGAGGCTACACCTTC.

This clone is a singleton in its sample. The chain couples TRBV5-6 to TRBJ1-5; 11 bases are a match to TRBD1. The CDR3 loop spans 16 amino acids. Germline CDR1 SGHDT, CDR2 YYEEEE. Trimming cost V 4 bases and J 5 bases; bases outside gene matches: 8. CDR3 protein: CASSGGTGGVDQPQHF. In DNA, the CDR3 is TGTGCCAGCAGCGGTGGGACAGGGGGAGTTGATCAGCCCCAGCATTTT.

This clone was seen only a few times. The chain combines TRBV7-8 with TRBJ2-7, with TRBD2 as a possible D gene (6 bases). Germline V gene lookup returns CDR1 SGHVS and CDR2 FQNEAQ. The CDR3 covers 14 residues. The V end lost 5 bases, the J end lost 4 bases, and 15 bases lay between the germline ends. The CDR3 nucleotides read TGTGCCAGCAGCGCCGGGGACTGGCGTTACGAGCAGTACTTC. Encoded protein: CASSAGDWRYEQYF.

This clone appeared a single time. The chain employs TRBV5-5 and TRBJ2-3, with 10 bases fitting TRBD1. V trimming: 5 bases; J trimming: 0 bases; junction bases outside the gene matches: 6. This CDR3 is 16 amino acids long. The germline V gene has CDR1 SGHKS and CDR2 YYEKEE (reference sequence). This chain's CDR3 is CASRRQGAGSTDTQYF. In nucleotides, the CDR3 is TGTGCCAGCAGAAGACAGGGGGCTGGGAGCACAGATACGCAGTATTTT.

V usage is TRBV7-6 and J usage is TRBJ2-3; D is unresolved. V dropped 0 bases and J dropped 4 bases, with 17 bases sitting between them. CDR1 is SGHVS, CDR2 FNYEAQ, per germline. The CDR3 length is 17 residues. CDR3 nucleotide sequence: TGTGCCAGCAGCTTAGCGGAGCAGCCTACTCGGCCAGATACGCAGTATTTT. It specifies CASSLAEQPTRPDTQYF.

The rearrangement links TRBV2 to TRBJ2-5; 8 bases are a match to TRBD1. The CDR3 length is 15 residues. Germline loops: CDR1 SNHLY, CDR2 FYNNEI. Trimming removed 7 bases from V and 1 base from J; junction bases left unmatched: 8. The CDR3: CASKLDRAGQETQYF. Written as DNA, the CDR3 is TGTGCCAGCAAACTGGACAGGGCGGGCCAAGAGACCCAGTACTTC. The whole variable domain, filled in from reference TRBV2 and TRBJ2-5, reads EPEVTQTPSHQVTQMGQEVILRCVPISNHLYFYWYRQILGQKVEFLVSFYNNEISEKSEIFDDQFSVERPDGSNFTLKIRSTKLEDSAMYFCASKLDRAGQETQYFGPGTRLLVL.

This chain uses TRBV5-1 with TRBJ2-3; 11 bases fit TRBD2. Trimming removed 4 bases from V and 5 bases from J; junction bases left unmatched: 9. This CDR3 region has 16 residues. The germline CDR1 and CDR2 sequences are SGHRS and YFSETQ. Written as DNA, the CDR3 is TGCGCCAGCAGCCTTGGAACTAGCGGGAGCGGAGATACGCAGTATTTT. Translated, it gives CASSLGTSGSGDTQYF. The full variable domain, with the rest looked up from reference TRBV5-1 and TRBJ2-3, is KAGVTQTPRYLIKTRGQQVTLSCSPISGHRSVSWYQQTPGQGLQFLFEYFSETQRNKGNFPGRFSGRQFSNSRSEMNVSTLELGDSALYLCASSLGTSGSGDTQYFGPGTRLTVL.

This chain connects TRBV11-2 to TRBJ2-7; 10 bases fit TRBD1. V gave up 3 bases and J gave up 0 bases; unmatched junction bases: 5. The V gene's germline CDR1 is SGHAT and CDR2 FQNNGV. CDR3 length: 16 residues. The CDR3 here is CASSLTGTGASYEQYF. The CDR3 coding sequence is TGTGCCAGCAGCTTGACCGGGACAGGGGCCTCCTACGAGCAGTACTTC.

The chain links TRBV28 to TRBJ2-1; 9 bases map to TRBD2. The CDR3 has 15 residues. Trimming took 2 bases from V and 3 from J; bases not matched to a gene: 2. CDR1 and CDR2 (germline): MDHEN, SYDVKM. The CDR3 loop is CASSLAGGVYNEQFF. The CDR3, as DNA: TGTGCCAGCAGTTTAGCGGGAGGGGTCTACAATGAGCAGTTCTTC.

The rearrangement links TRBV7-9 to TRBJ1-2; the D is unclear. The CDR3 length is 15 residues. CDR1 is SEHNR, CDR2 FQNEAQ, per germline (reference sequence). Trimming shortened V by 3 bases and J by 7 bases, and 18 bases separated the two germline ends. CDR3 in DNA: TGTGCCAGCAGCTTGTCACCCATAACACTAGGTGGCTACACCTTC. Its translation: CASSLSPITLGGYTF. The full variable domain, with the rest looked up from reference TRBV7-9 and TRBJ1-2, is DTGVSQNPRHKITKRGQNVTFRCDPISEHNRLYWYRQTLGQGPEFLTYFQNEAQLEKSRLLSDRFSAERPKGSFSTLEIQRTEQGDSAMYLCASSLSPITLGGYTFGSGTRLTVV.

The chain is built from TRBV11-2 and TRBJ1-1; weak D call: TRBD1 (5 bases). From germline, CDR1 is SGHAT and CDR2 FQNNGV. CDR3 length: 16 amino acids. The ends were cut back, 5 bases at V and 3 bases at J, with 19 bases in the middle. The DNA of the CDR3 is TGTGCCAGCAGCGGACTCCGCGGGACGGCAGACACTGAAGCTTTCTTT. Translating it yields CASSGLRGTADTEAFF.

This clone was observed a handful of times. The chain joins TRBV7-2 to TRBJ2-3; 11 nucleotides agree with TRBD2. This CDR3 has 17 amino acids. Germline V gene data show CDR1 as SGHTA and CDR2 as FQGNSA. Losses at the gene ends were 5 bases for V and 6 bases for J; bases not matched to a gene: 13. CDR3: CASSPTILAGVRDTQYF. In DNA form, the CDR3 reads TGTGCCAGCAGCCCAACCATACTAGCGGGAGTACGTGATACGCAGTATTTT.